A selection of T cell receptor beta chains follows, all from one sample in a study of blood T cell repertoires in COVID-19. Profiling relied on immunoSEQ multiplex PCR, and the TCRdb table lists in-frame clones only, not all of them. The table lists around 100,000 clones, 80% to 90% of them singletons, with over 1.5% in the top ten. The sample taken for sequencing was peripheral blood. These receptor sequences come from a man at least 80 years old with acute or convalescent COVID-19. Both conserved end residues are part of each CDR3. The D gene is left open where the match is weak. For some rows the clone size is stated as once, few or many, or as a class when expanded; others skip it.

V gene,D gene,J gene,clone size,CDR3 DNA,CDR3 protein
TRBV5-6,TRBD1,TRBJ2-7,-,TGTGCCAGCAGCGCCGGACAGGCCCCCGACGGCTCCTACGAGCAGTACTTC,CASSAGQAPDGSYEQYF
TRBV6-5,TRBD2,TRBJ2-7,-,TGTGCCAGCAGGACGACTAGCGGGGTGTTAGGGGAGCAGTACTTC,CASRTTSGVLGEQYF
TRBV29-1,TRBD1,TRBJ1-3,-,TGCAGCGTTTGGGACAGGAGCTCTGGAAACACCATATATTTT,CSVWDRSSGNTIYF
TRBV9,TRBD1,TRBJ2-2,-,TGTGCCAGCAGCGTTCGCCCCACAGGGGGCCAAGGGACCGGGGAGCTGTTTTTT,CASSVRPTGGQGTGELFF
TRBV7-9,-,TRBJ1-3,-,TGTGCCAGCAGCGGGGGAGGGAACACCATATATTTT,CASSGGGNTIYF
TRBV7-9,-,TRBJ2-7,-,TGTGCCAGCAGCCCTACGGGCCCCGGGGGAGAGCAGTACTTC,CASSPTGPGGEQYF
TRBV7-2,-,TRBJ2-7,-,TGTGCCAGCAGCACCCCGAGGAGGTTGCGGGAAACGTACGAGCAGTACTTC,CASSTPRRLRETYEQYF
TRBV5-1,-,TRBJ2-3,once,TGCGCCAGCAGCTGGGACTCCCACTCAGATACGCAGTATTTT,CASSWDSHSDTQYF
TRBV5-8,-,TRBJ1-1,-,TGTGCCAGCAGTTTGGGTGGGCCTGCTGAAGCTTTCTTT,CASSLGGPAEAFF
TRBV18,-,TRBJ1-3,-,TGTGCCAGCTCACCCTCGGGAAACACCATATATTTT,CASSPSGNTIYF
TRBV5-4,-,TRBJ2-3,once,TGTGCCAGCAGCGTGCGGCCGACTGGATTCACAGATACGCAGTATTTT,CASSVRPTGFTDTQYF
TRBV5-8,TRBD1,TRBJ1-6,-,TGTGCCAGCAACCCGACAGGGACTTATAATTCACCCCTCCACTTT,CASNPTGTYNSPLHF
TRBV4-1,-,TRBJ1-4,-,TGCGCCAGCAGCCCAACACGGGGGGAAAAACTGTTTTTT,CASSPTRGEKLFF
TRBV3-1/TRBV3-2,-,TRBJ1-5,-,TGTGCCAGCAGCCAAGGGAATGAGGGAAGCAATCAGCCCCAGCATTTT,CASSQGNEGSNQPQHF
TRBV5-5,TRBD1,TRBJ2-3,-,TGTGCCAGCAGCAACCTGGGGACAGGGGGCCCAGATACGCAGTATTTT,CASSNLGTGGPDTQYF
TRBV12-3/TRBV12-4,-,TRBJ1-2,-,TGTGCCAGCAGTTTCCTCCATGGCTACACCTTC,CASSFLHGYTF
TRBV28,-,TRBJ1-1,-,TGTGCCAGCAGTTTATCCGTTGTTGACTCTGAAGCTTTCTTT,CASSLSVVDSEAFF
TRBV28,-,TRBJ1-5,-,TGTGCCAGCAATCCCCCTAATCAGCCCCAGCATTTT,CASNPPNQPQHF
TRBV7-2,TRBD1,TRBJ1-4,-,TGTGCCAGCAGCGTCGGACAGGGCAGCGAAAAACTGTTTTTT,CASSVGQGSEKLFF
TRBV7-9,-,TRBJ2-1,-,TGTGCCAGCAGCTTAGTGGACAGCGAGCAGTTCTTC,CASSLVDSEQFF
TRBV18,TRBD1,TRBJ1-3,-,TGTGCCAGCTCCGGGACAGTCGGCGTTGGAAACACCATATATTTT,CASSGTVGVGNTIYF
TRBV5-6,-,TRBJ1-5,-,TGTGCCAGCAGCTTGTCCACAGGGACCAACCGGGGTCAGCCCCAGCATTTT,CASSLSTGTNRGQPQHF
TRBV11-2,-,TRBJ2-3,-,TGTGCCAGCACTAAAACAGGAGCTAGCACAGATACGCAGTATTTT,CASTKTGASTDTQYF
TRBV18,-,TRBJ1-4,-,TGTGCCAGCTCACCAGCGCAGGGCGCAAATGAAAAACTGTTTTTT,CASSPAQGANEKLFF
TRBV7-8,TRBD1,TRBJ1-2,-,TGTGCCAGCAGCACAACCTTAACAGGGGGCGCGGGCTACACCTTC,CASSTTLTGGAGYTF
TRBV7-2,-,TRBJ1-1,-,TGTGCCAGCAGCCCGCTTGTACAGATGAACACTGAAGCTTTCTTT,CASSPLVQMNTEAFF
TRBV11-3,TRBD2,TRBJ2-7,-,TGTGCCAGCAGCTTTCGACTCGGGGGGGAGCAGTACTTC,CASSFRLGGEQYF
TRBV3-1/TRBV3-2,TRBD2,TRBJ2-2,-,TGTGCCAGCAGCCAAGATCCGGGACTAGGGGAGCTGTTTTTT,CASSQDPGLGELFF
TRBV6-2/TRBV6-3,TRBD1,TRBJ2-1,-,TGTGCCAGCAGTAACAGGGGTGTCCCGGATGAGCAGTTCTTC,CASSNRGVPDEQFF
TRBV28,-,TRBJ1-2,-,TGTGCCAGCAGTTTAGAGCAGGGAACCTATGGCTACACCTTC,CASSLEQGTYGYTF
TRBV9,-,TRBJ1-2,-,TGTGCCAGCAGCGTATGGGAGGGTGGTGGCTACACCTTC,CASSVWEGGGYTF
TRBV6-4,-,TRBJ1-6,-,TGTGCCAGCAGTGACTCGAGAATTCAGGGAAATTCACCCCTCCACTTT,CASSDSRIQGNSPLHF
TRBV6-5,-,TRBJ1-3,-,TGTGCCAGCAGGAGGGCCATTGGAAACACCATATATTTT,CASRRAIGNTIYF
TRBV5-1,-,TRBJ2-3,-,TGCGCCAGCAGCTTCAGGGGCACAGATACGCAGTATTTT,CASSFRGTDTQYF
TRBV24-1,TRBD2,TRBJ2-1,-,TGTGCCACCAGTGACGGGCTAGCGGGAATCGCCAATGAGCAGTTCTTC,CATSDGLAGIANEQFF
TRBV29-1,TRBD2,TRBJ2-7,-,TGCAGCGTTGAAGGGACTAGCGGACAGTTCGGGGTTTACGAGCAGTACTTC,CSVEGTSGQFGVYEQYF
TRBV6-2/TRBV6-3,TRBD2,TRBJ2-3,few,TGTGCCAGCAGTTACTCTCTAGCGGGAGGCGATATGACAGATACGCAGTATTTT,CASSYSLAGGDMTDTQYF
TRBV5-1,TRBD1,TRBJ2-7,-,TGCGCCAGCAGCGCGACAGGGGCCGGGCAGTACTTC,CASSATGAGQYF
TRBV7-2,-,TRBJ2-7,-,TGTGCCAGCAGCTTAGGGCCAAAGGGGGCGGGAGAGCAGTACTTC,CASSLGPKGAGEQYF
TRBV30,TRBD1,TRBJ1-1,-,TGTGCCTGGAGTGCCAGACAGGGCCCTGAAGCTTTCTTT,CAWSARQGPEAFF
TRBV21-1,-,TRBJ1-6,-,TGTGCCAGCAGCATGCAGACAGAAATTAATTCACCCCTCCACTTT,CASSMQTEINSPLHF
TRBV28,-,TRBJ1-5,few,TGTGCCAGCAGTTTCCAGGGGAGCAATCAGCCCCAGCATTTT,CASSFQGSNQPQHF
TRBV5-4,-,TRBJ1-4,-,TGTGCCAGCAGCCAAGACAGTTACAATGAAAAACTGTTTTTT,CASSQDSYNEKLFF
TRBV29-1,TRBD1,TRBJ2-7,-,TGCAGCGCGACCGGACAGGGGTCCTTCTACGAGCAGTACTTC,CSATGQGSFYEQYF
TRBV20-1,TRBD2,TRBJ2-3,-,TGCAGTGCTAGTACGGCTAGCGGGCTAGATACGCAGTATTTT,CSASTASGLDTQYF